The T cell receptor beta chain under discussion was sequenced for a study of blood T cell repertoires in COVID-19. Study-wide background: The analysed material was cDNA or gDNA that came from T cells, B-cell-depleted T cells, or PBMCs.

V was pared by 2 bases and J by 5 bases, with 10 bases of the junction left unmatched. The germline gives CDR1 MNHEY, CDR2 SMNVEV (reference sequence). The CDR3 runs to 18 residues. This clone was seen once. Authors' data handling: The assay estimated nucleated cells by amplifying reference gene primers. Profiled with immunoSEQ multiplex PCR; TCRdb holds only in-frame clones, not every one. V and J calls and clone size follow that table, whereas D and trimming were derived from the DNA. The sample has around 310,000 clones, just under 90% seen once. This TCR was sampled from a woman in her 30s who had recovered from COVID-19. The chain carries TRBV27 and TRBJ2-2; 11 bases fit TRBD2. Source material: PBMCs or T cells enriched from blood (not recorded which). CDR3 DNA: TGTGCCAGCAGTTTAGAAGGTTTAGCGGGAGGGTCGACCGGGGAGCTGTTTTTT. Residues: CASSLEGLAGGSTGELFF.